This T cell receptor (beta chain) was identified in a study of beta chain features in type 1 diabetes. General study points: Shorter TCRB CDR3s, moderately but significantly so, marked every one of the four CD4+ subsets in Type 1 diabetes patients.

Sampling consisted of one heparinised blood draw per donor, averaging approximately 120 mL. CD45RO/CCR7/CD25/CD127/CD95/CD27 staining was used to isolate CD4+ naive, central memory, regulatory and stem cell-like memory cells by sorting. Post-sort purity exceeded 98% for all sorted populations. In its sample, this clone was seen a few times. Its antigen is unknown. Of the isolated RNA, all was reverse transcribed, and so the sequenced material was expressed TCRB transcripts. The read count averaged approximately 3.3 million across naive, central memory and regulatory T cell samples. Some clones are missing from TCRdb's copy, which holds only in-frame ones; the method was immunoSEQ multiplex PCR. The data contain more than 300,000 clones, around 10% of them singletons. Germline CDR1 and CDR2: MNHEY and SVGAGI. This CDR3 has 13 amino acids. V lost 5 bases and J lost 3; bases outside the gene matches: 4.

The chain links TRBV6-5 to TRBJ2-7; 7 nucleotides align to TRBD1. The sample was central memory CD4+ T cells from blood. This clonotype was obtained from a young man with type 1 diabetes. The CDR3 DNA is TGTGCCAGCAGTCTGACAGGGAACTACGAGCAGTACTTC. It encodes CASSLTGNYEQYF.